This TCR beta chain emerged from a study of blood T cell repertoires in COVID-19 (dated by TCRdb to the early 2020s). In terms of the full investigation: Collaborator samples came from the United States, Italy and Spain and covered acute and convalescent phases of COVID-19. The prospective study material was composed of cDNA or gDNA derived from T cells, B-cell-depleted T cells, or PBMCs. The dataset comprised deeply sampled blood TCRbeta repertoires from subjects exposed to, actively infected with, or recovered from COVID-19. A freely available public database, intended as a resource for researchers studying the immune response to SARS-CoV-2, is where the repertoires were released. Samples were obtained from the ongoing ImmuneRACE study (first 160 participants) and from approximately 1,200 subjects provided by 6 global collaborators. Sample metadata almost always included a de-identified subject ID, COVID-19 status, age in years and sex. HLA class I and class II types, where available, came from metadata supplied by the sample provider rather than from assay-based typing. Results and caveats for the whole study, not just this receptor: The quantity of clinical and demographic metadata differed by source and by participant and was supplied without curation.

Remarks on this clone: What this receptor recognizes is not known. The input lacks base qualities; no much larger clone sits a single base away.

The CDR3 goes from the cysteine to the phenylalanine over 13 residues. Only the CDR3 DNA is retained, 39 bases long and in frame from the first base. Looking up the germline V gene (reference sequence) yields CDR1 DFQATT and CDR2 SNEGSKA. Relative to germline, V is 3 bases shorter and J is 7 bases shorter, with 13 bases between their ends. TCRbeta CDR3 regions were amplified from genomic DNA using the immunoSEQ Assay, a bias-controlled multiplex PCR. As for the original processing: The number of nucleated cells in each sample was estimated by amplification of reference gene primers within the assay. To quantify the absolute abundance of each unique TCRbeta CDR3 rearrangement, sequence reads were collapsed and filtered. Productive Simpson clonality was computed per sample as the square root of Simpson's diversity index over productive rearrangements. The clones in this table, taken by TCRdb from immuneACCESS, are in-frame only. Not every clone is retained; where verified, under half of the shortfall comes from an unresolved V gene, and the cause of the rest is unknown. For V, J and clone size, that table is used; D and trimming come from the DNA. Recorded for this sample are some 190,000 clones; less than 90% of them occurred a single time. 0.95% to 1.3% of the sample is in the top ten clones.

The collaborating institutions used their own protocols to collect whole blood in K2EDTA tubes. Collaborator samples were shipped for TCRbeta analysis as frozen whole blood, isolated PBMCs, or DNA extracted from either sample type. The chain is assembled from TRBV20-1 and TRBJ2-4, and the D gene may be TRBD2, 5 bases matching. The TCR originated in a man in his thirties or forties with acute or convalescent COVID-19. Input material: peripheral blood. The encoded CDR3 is CSASHRASNIQYF. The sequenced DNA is TGCAGTGCTAGTCATAGGGCTAGCAACATTCAGTACTTC.